This T cell receptor (beta chain) was sequenced for a study of blood T cell repertoires in COVID-19. Study at large: Whether acute or convalescent, the COVID-19 samples came from the United States, Italy and Spain. Sample material is recorded as cDNA or gDNA derived from T cells, B-cell-depleted T cells, or PBMCs.

Authors' methods: Estimated nucleated cell counts came from reference gene primer amplification. Repertoires were generated with immunoSEQ multiplex PCR, while TCRdb's copy carries only in-frame clones and drops some. V and J calls and clone size are given by that table; D and trimming were obtained from the DNA. Among about 250,000 clones, 75% to 90% were seen once, and the ten largest hold under 3.5%. This CDR3 comprises 15 residues. Germline V gene data show CDR1 as MGHRA and CDR2 as YSYEKL. The V end lost 4 bases, the J end lost 1 base, and 11 bases lay between the germline ends. The sequencing input was peripheral blood. The clonotype originates from a woman aged 25 to 39 with active or convalescent COVID-19. This chain connects TRBV4-1 to TRBJ1-5; possibly TRBD1 for D (6 bases). The chain's CDR3 is CASSLGQSSNQPQHF. CDR3 nucleotide sequence: TGCGCCAGCAGCCTAGGACAGTCGAGCAATCAGCCCCAGCATTTT.